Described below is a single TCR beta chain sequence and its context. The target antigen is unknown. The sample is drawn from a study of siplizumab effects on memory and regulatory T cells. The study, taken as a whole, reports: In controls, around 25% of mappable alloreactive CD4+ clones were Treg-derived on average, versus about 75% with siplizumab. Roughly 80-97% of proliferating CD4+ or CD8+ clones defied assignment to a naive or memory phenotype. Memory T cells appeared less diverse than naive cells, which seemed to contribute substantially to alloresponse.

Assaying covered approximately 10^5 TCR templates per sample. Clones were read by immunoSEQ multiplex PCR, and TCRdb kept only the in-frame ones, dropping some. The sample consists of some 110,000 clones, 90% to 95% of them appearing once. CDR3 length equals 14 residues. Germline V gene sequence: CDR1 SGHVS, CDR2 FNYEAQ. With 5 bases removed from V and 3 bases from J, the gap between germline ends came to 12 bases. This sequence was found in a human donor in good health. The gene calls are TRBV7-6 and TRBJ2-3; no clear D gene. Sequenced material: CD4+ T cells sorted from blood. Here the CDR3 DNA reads TGTGCCAGCAGCGCCGAAGCTGGTACAGATACGCAGTATTTT. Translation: CASSAEAGTDTQYF.